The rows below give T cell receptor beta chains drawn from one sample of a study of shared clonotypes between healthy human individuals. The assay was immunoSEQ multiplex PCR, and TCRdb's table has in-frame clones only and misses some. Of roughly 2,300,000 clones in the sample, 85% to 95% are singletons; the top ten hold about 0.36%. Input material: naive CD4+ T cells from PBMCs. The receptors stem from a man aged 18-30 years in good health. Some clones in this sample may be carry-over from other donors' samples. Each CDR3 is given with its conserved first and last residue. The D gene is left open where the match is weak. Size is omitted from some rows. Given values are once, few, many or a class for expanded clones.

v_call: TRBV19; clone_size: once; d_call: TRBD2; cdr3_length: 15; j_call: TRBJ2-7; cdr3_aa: CASSLLAGSINEQYF; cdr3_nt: TGTGCCAGTAGTCTTCTAGCGGGAAGTATCAACGAGCAGTACTTC
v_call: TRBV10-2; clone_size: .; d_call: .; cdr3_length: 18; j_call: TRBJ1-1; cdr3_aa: CASSEWLEDLTRGTEAFF; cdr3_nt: TGCGCCAGCAGTGAATGGTTGGAGGACCTCACGAGGGGCACTGAAGCTTTCTTT
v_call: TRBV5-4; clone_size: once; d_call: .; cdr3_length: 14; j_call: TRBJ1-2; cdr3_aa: CASSLKMGVTGYTF; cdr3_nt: TGTGCCAGCAGCTTGAAAATGGGGGTAACTGGCTACACCTTC
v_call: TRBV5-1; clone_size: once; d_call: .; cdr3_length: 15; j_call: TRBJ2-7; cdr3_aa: CASSPGGTESYEQYF; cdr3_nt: TGCGCCAGCAGCCCTGGGGGGACGGAATCCTACGAGCAGTACTTC
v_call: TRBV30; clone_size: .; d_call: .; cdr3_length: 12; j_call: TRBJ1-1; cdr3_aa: CAWIRVNTEAFF; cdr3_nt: TGTGCCTGGATAAGGGTGAACACTGAAGCTTTCTTT
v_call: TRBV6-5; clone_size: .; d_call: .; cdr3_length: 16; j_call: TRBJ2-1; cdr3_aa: CASSYSSGRPDNEQFF; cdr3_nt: TGTGCCAGCAGTTACTCGTCAGGGAGGCCGGACAATGAGCAGTTCTTC
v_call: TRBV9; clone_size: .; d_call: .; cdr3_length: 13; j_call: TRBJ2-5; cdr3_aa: CASSGTSWETQYF; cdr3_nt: TGTGCCAGCAGCGGTACTAGTTGGGAGACCCAGTACTTC
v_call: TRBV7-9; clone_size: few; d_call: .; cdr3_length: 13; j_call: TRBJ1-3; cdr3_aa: CASSLSEGNTIYF; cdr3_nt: TGTGCCAGCAGCTTAAGTGAGGGAAACACCATATATTTT
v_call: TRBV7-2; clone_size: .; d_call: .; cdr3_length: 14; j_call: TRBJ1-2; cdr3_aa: CASSFDPQSYGYTF; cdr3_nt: TGTGCCAGCAGCTTCGACCCGCAAAGCTATGGCTACACCTTC
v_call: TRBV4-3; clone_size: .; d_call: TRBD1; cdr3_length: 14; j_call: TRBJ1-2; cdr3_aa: CASSLEDREGGYTF; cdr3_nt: TGCGCCAGCAGTCTCGAGGACAGGGAGGGAGGCTACACCTTC
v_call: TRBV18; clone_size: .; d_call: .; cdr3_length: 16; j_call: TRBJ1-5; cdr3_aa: CASSPPEPRGGQPQHF; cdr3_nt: TGTGCCAGCTCCCCCCCAGAACCCAGGGGCGGCCAGCCCCAGCATTTT
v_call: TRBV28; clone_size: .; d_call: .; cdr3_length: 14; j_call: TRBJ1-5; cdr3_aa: CASSFGQLNQPQHF; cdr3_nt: TGTGCCAGCAGTTTCGGACAGCTCAATCAGCCCCAGCATTTT
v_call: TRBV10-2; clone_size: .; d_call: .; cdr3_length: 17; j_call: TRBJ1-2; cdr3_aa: CASSEPPAGGVGYGYTF; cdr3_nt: TGCGCCAGCAGTGAGCCCCCCGCGGGAGGGGTAGGCTATGGCTACACCTTC
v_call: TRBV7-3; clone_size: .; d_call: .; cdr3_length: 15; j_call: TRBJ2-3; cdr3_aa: CASSLGVGGTDTQYF; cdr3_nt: TGTGCCAGCAGCTTAGGAGTGGGTGGCACAGATACGCAGTATTTT
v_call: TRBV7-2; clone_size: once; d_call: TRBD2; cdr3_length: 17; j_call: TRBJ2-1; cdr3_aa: CASSLGLAGGIHNEQFF; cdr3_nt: TGTGCCAGCAGCTTGGGACTAGCGGGAGGGATCCACAATGAGCAGTTCTTC
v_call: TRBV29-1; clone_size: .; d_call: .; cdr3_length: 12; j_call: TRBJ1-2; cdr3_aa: CSVEEGVGGYTF; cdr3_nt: TGCAGCGTTGAAGAGGGGGTGGGTGGCTACACCTTC
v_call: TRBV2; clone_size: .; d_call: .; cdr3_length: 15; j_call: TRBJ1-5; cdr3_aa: CASSGQGQSNQPQHF; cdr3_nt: TGTGCCAGCAGTGGACAAGGGCAGAGCAATCAGCCCCAGCATTTT
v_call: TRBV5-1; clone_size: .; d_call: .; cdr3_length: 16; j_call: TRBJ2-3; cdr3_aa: CASSLGASGSTDTQYF; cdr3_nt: TGCGCCAGCAGCTTGGGGGCCTCCGGAAGCACAGATACGCAGTATTTT
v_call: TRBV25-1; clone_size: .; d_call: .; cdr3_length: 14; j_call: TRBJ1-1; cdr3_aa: CASSPSTGNTEAFF; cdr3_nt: TGTGCCAGCTCTCCTTCGACAGGGAACACTGAAGCTTTCTTT
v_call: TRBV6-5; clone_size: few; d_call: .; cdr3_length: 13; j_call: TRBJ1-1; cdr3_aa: CASSNPQGTEAFF; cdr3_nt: TGTGCCAGCAGTAACCCACAGGGCACTGAAGCTTTCTTT
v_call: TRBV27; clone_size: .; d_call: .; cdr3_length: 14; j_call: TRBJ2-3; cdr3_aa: CASSPWQGGDTQYF; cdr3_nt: TGTGCCAGCAGTCCTTGGCAGGGCGGAGATACGCAGTATTTT
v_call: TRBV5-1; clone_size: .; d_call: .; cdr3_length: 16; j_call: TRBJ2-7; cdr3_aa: CASSLEGAGGGYEQYF; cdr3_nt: TGCGCCAGCAGCTTGGAGGGGGCGGGAGGTGGCTACGAGCAGTACTTC
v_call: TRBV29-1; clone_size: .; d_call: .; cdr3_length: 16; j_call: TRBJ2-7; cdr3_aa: CSVKFRTHSDFYEQYF; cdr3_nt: TGCAGCGTTAAATTCCGGACCCATTCAGACTTCTACGAGCAGTACTTC
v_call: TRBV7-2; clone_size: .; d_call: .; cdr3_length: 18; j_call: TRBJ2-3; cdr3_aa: CASSLVGDGLTSTGTQYF; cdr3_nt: TGTGCCAGCAGCTTAGTCGGGGACGGACTAACTAGCACAGGTACGCAGTATTTT
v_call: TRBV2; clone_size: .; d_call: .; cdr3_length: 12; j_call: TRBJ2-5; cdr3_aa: CATRQIQETQYF; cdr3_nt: TGTGCCACCCGACAGATTCAAGAGACCCAGTACTTC
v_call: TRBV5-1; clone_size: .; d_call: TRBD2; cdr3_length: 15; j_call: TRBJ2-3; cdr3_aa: CASSYGLAGIDTQYF; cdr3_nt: TGCGCCAGCAGCTACGGACTAGCGGGAATAGATACGCAGTATTTT
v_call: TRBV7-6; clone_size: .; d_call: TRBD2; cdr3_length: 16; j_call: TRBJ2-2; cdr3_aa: CASSGGLARPTGELFF; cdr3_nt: TGTGCCAGCAGCGGGGGACTAGCGCGTCCCACCGGGGAGCTGTTTTTT
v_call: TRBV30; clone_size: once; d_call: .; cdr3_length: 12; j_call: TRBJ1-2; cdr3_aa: CAWSVVAYGYTF; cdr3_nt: TGTGCCTGGAGTGTAGTAGCGTATGGCTACACCTTC
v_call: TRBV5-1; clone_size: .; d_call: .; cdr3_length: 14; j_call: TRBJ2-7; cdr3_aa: CASSLGPEAYEQYF; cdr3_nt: TGCGCCAGCAGCTTGGGGCCAGAGGCCTACGAGCAGTACTTC
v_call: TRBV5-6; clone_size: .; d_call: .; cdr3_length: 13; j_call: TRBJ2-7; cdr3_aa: CASSFVSAYEQYF; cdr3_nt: TGTGCCAGCAGCTTTGTCTCAGCCTACGAGCAGTACTTC
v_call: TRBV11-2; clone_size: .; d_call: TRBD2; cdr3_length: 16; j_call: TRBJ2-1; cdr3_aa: CASSLDRASGLDEQFF; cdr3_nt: TGTGCCAGCAGCTTAGACCGGGCTAGCGGTTTGGATGAGCAGTTCTTC
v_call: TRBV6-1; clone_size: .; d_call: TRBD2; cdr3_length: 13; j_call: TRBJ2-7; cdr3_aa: CASSETSGRRQYF; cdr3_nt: TGTGCCAGCAGTGAGACTAGCGGGAGAAGGCAGTACTTC
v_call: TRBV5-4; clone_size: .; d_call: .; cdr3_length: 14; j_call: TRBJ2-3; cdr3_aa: CASSVTPRTDTQYF; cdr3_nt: TGTGCCAGCAGCGTGACCCCGCGCACAGATACGCAGTATTTT
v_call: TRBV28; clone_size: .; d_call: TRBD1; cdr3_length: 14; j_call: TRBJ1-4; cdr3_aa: CASSLYDLRTGLFF; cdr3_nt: TGTGCCAGCAGTTTATATGACCTTAGGACAGGCCTGTTTTTT
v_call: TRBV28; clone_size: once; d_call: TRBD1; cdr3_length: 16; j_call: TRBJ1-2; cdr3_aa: CASSQGQLPSNYGYTF; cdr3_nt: TGTGCCAGCAGCCAGGGACAGCTTCCCTCTAACTATGGCTACACCTTC
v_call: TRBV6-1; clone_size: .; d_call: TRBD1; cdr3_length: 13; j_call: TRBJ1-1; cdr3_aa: CASSEAGQGEAFF; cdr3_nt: TGTGCCAGCAGTGAAGCGGGACAGGGGGAAGCTTTCTTT
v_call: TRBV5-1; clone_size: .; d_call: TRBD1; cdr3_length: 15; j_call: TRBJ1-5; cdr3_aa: CASSLGTVGNQPQHF; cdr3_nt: TGCGCCAGCAGCCTCGGGACAGTTGGCAATCAGCCCCAGCATTTT
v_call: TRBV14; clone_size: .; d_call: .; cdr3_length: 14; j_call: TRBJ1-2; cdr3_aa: CASSQRFKGDGYTF; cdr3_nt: TGTGCCAGCAGCCAAAGGTTCAAGGGGGATGGCTACACCTTC
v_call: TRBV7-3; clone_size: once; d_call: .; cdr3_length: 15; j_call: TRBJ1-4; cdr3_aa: CASSSRSTTNEKLFF; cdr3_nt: TGTGCCAGCAGCTCCCGGTCTACAACTAATGAAAAACTGTTTTTT
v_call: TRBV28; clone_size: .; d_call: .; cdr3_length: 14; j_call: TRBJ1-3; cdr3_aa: CASTTTRSGNTIYF; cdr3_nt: TGTGCCAGCACCACCACCCGCTCTGGAAACACCATATATTTT